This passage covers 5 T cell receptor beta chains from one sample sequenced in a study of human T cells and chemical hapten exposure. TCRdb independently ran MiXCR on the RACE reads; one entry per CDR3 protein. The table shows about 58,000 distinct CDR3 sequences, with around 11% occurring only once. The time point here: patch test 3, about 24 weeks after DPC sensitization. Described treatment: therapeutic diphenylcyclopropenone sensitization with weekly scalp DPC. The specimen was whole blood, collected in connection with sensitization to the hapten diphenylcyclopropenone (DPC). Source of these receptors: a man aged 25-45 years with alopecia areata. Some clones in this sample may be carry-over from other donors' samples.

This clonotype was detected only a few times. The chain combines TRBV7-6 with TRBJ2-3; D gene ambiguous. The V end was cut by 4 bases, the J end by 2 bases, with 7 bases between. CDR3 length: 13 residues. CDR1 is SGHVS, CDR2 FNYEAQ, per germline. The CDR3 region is CASSSHVTDTQYF. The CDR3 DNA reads TGTGCCAGCAGCTCTCACGTCACAGATACGCAGTATTTT.

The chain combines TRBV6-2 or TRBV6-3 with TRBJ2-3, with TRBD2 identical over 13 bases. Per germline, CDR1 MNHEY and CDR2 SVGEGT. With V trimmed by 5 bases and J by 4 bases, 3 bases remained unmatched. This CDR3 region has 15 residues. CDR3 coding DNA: TGTGCCAGCAGTCCGACTAGCGGGGGGTCAGATACGCAGTATTTT. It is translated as CASSPTSGGSDTQYF.

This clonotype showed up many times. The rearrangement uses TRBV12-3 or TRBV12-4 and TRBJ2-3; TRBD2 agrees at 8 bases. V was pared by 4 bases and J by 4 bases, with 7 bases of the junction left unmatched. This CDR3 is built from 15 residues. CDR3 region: CASSWTSLGSDTQYF. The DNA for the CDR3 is TGTGCCAGCAGTTGGACTAGCCTGGGTTCAGATACGCAGTATTTT.

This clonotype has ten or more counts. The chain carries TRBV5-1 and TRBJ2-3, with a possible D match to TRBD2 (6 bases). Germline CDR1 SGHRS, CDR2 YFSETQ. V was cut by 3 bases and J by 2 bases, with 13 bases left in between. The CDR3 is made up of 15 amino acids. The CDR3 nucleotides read TGCGCCAGCAGCTCGGCGGTGGACTACACAGATACGCAGTATTTT. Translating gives CASSSAVDYTDTQYF.

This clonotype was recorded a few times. In nucleotides, the CDR3 is TGCAGCGTTCAGGGGGTGCGGGTAGCTTTCTTT. Translation: CSVQGVRVAFF. The J gene is TRBJ1-1, the V gene TRBV29-1, with 7 bases fitting TRBD1. CDR1 and CDR2 from the germline V gene are SQVTM and ANQGSEA. Trimming took 5 bases from V and 10 from J; bases not matched to a gene: 7. The CDR3 contains 11 residues.